The 22 T cell receptor beta chains below come from one sample, sequenced in a study of T cells in Graves' hyperthyroidism and ophthalmopathy. TCR beta CDR3 region amplification was performed from RNA transcripts. HTBI primers were the set used in a first-round RT-PCR of the TCR CDR3. TCRdb passed the multiplex PCR reads through MiXCR, listing each CDR3 protein once. The table records roughly 350,000 distinct CDR3 sequences, roughly 14% of them present only once. Sequenced material: blood. These receptors were taken from a woman aged 25 to 39 with Graves' ophthalmopathy.

This clonotype was seen repeatedly, ten times or more. V is TRBV9 and J is TRBJ2-7; maybe TRBD2 (6 bases). Deletions cut 4 bases from V and 6 bases from J, with 23 bases between. In germline, CDR1 is SGDLS, CDR2 YYNGEE. The CDR3 runs to 16 residues. The CDR3 nucleotides read TGTGCCAGCAGCTCCCGAAAGGAGGGGCTCCGTGGCGAGCAGTACTTC. Protein sequence: CASSSRKEGLRGEQYF.

The sample holds many counts of this clonotype. This rearrangement joins TRBV18 to TRBJ2-1; TRBD1 matches at 10 bases. This CDR3 region has 15 residues. Germline V lookup: CDR1 KGHSH, CDR2 LQKENI. The V and J ends lost 4 bases and 9 bases, in that order; junction bases with no gene match: 9. CDR3 sequence: CASSQTGTGVGEQFF. CDR3 in DNA: TGTGCCAGCTCACAGACCGGGACAGGGGTTGGTGAGCAGTTCTTC.

This clonotype showed up many times. The chain links TRBV11-2 to TRBJ2-5, with TRBD2 matching 13 bases. V was pared by 5 bases and J by 5 bases, with 8 bases of the junction left unmatched. Germline V gives CDR1 SGHAT, CDR2 FQNNGV. The CDR3 consists of 16 residues. CDR3 nucleotides: TGTGCCAGCAGCGCTTGGACTAGCGGGGGTTTGGAGACCCAGTACTTC. Translating it yields CASSAWTSGGLETQYF.

This clonotype came up many times. The rearrangement joins TRBV30 to TRBJ1-1, with 8 bases identical to TRBD1. V dropped 5 bases and J dropped 7; count of bases not matched to a gene: 6. CDR3 length equals 12 residues. Germline CDR1 and CDR2: GTSNPN and SVGIG (reference sequence). The CDR3 coding sequence is TGTGCCTGGGACAGGGGTAAGAATGAAGCTTTCTTT. This sequence encodes CAWDRGKNEAFF.

In this sample, this clonotype turned up many times. The rearrangement links TRBV2 to TRBJ2-2; no clear D gene. The CDR3 loop spans 14 amino acids. The germline V gene has CDR1 SNHLY and CDR2 FYNNEI. The ends were cut back, 5 bases at V and 0 bases at J, with 7 bases in the middle. The CDR3: CASSYSTNTGELFF. The CDR3 DNA follows: TGTGCCAGCAGTTATTCAACGAACACCGGGGAGCTGTTTTTT.

Many counts were recorded for this clonotype. V gene TRBV3-1 combines with J gene TRBJ2-3, with D tentatively TRBD1 (7 bases). Germline assignment: CDR1 LGHDT and CDR2 YNNKEL (reference sequence). The length of the CDR3 is 14 residues. Trimming stripped 2 bases from V and 10 bases from J, with 16 bases between. The CDR3 sequence is CASSQLGGGGSQYF. The CDR3 coding sequence is TGTGCCAGCAGCCAACTGGGAGGAGGGGGCTCGCAGTATTTT.

This sequence joins TRBV28 and TRBJ2-3; 12 bases map to TRBD2. The length of the CDR3 is 18 residues. After removal of 6 bases from V and 0 bases from J, the junction contained 10 bases not matched to a gene. Per germline, CDR1 MDHEN and CDR2 SYDVKM. The CDR3 DNA sequence: TGTGCCAGCAGCATCCTAGCGGGGGGGCCGGTGAGCACAGATACGCAGTATTTT. Its protein is CASSILAGGPVSTDTQYF.

In this sample, this clonotype turned up a few times. The genes are TRBV28 and TRBJ1-5, with 7 bases that match TRBD1. Trimming removed 7 bases from V and 2 bases from J; junction bases left unmatched: 17. The V gene's germline CDR1 is MDHEN and CDR2 SYDVKM. The CDR3 covers 18 residues. The CDR3 DNA reads as TGTGCCAGCAAGGGTTGGAAGAGGGGGCTTGAGGGCAATCAGCCCCAGCATTTT. Its translation is CASKGWKRGLEGNQPQHF.

This clonotype was seen ten or more times. This sequence joins TRBV4-2 and TRBJ2-7; 8 positions match TRBD2. This CDR3 has 16 amino acids. Germline CDR1 LGHNA, CDR2 YNFKEQ. Losses at the gene ends were 4 bases for V and 0 bases for J; bases not matched to a gene: 8. The CDR3 here is CASSRNMGLDSYEQYF. The CDR3 DNA reads as TGTGCCAGCAGCCGAAACATGGGACTAGACTCCTACGAGCAGTACTTC.

This clonotype has at least ten counts. The chain carries TRBV7-8 and TRBJ1-1; the D is unclear. CDR1 and CDR2 (germline): SGHVS, FQNEAQ. The V and J ends lost 5 bases and 3 bases respectively, with 19 bases between them. This CDR3 region has 16 residues. Here the CDR3 reads CASSPYPGELDTEAFF. In nucleotides, the CDR3 is TGTGCCAGCAGCCCATACCCCGGGGAGTTGGACACTGAAGCTTTCTTT.

A word on this clonotype: A clone one base away is much larger, so this may be a read error. V and J are TRBV5-1 and TRBJ1-1; tentative D call: TRBD1 (5 bases). CDR1 and CDR2 (germline): SGHRS, YFSETQ. The CDR3 runs 14 residues. Written as DNA, the CDR3 is TGCGCCAGCAGTTTGGGCGACAGTTGTACTGAAGCTTTCTTT. Translation gives CASSLGDSCTEAFF.

As to this clonotype: This may come from a read error, since a much larger clone is one base off. This chain connects TRBV27 to TRBJ1-5, with D possibly matching TRBD1 (6 bases). The CDR3 consists of 14 residues. Germline CDR1 and CDR2: MNHEY and SMNVEV (reference sequence). CDR3 nucleotides: TGTGCCAGCAGTTTCTCGGGGGCGCATCAGCCCCGGCATTTT. It specifies CASSFSGAHQPRHF.

The sample holds many counts of this clonotype. V gene TRBV20-1 combines with J gene TRBJ1-5; 8 bases align to TRBD1. The CDR3 is 18 residues long. Germline CDR1 and CDR2: DFQATT and SNEGSKA (reference sequence). J gave up 0 bases and V 4 bases, and 14 bases lay outside the gene matches. CDR3 residues: CSAIGTGKTRHSNQPQHF. As DNA, the CDR3 is TGCAGTGCTATCGGGACAGGAAAAACCAGACATAGCAATCAGCCCCAGCATTTT.

V and J are TRBV11-2 and TRBJ1-4; maybe TRBD1 (6 bases). V lost 2 bases and J 0 bases, leaving 19 bases between the germline ends. The CDR3 covers 19 residues. The germline CDR1 and CDR2 sequences are SGHAT and FQNNGV. The CDR3 DNA sequence: TGTGCCAGCAGCTTATCAGGGGACCAAATCTCAACAACTAATGAAAAACTGTTTTTT. It yields the protein CASSLSGDQISTTNEKLFF.

This clonotype was seen more than once but under ten times. The chain couples TRBV6-1 to TRBJ1-2; D perhaps matches TRBD1 (6 bases). Between the trimmed V and J ends, which lost 7 bases and 1 base, there was a span of 16 bases. This CDR3 region has 15 residues. Germline V gives CDR1 MNHNS, CDR2 SASEGT. The CDR3 bases are TGTGCCAGCACCCACGGACAGTTCATTAACTATGGCTACACCTTC. Protein sequence: CASTHGQFINYGYTF.

This clonotype came up many times. The rearrangement joins TRBV4-2 to TRBJ2-5, with TRBD2 matching over 9 bases. The CDR3 extends over 14 amino acids. Germline CDR1 is LGHNA and CDR2 is YNFKEQ. Losses at the gene ends were 0 bases for V and 4 bases for J; bases not matched to a gene: 0. CDR3 nucleotides: TGTGCCAGCAGCCAAGAGGGACTAGCAGAGACCCAGTACTTC. Translated: CASSQEGLAETQYF.

The genes are TRBV4-1 and TRBJ2-1, with 11 bases fitting TRBD1. V lost 3 bases, J lost 10 bases, and 8 bases stayed unmatched. The CDR3 is 15 residues long. Germline CDR1 is MGHRA and CDR2 is YSYEKL. The chain's CDR3 is CASSHPGQGVTEQFF. CDR3 DNA: TGCGCCAGCAGCCACCCGGGACAGGGGGTGACCGAGCAGTTCTTC.

This clonotype was seen many times. The chain employs TRBV6-1 and TRBJ1-1; 8 bases are a match to TRBD1. The CDR3 runs 15 residues. With V trimmed by 7 bases and J by 1 base, 8 bases remained unmatched. Germline CDR1 MNHNS, CDR2 SASEGT. DNA for the CDR3: TGTGCCAGCACCTCGCCGGACAGGGCGAACACTGAAGCTTTCTTT. This codes for CASTSPDRANTEAFF.

This clonotype appeared a few times. The J gene is TRBJ1-2, the V gene TRBV7-9, with 8 bases aligning to TRBD1. CDR1 is SEHNR and CDR2 is FQNEAQ in the germline V gene (reference sequence). The V and J ends lost 2 bases and 1 base, in that order; junction bases with no gene match: 6. This CDR3 has 16 residues. The DNA of the CDR3 is TGTGCCAGCAGCTTACGTTCAGGGGGCCGTAACTATGGCTACACCTTC. This gives the protein CASSLRSGGRNYGYTF.

This clonotype was recorded many times. CDR3 in DNA: TGTGCCAGCAGCTTAATTGGGGGACTAGTGACCGGGGAGCTGTTTTTT. It translates to CASSLIGGLVTGELFF. This chain connects TRBV7-3 to TRBJ2-2, with 8 bases matching TRBD2. V shed 1 base and J 5 bases; nucleotides not matched to a gene: 6. The CDR3 sequence is 16 residues long. Germline assignment: CDR1 SGHTA and CDR2 FQGTGA.

V and J are TRBV5-1 and TRBJ1-2; 9 bases align to TRBD1. Germline V lookup: CDR1 SGHRS, CDR2 YFSETQ. The CDR3 spans 17 residues. V trimming: 3 bases; J trimming: 4 bases; junction bases outside the gene matches: 13. For the CDR3, the DNA is TGCGCCAGCAGCTCACAACCTAGGACAGGGGCCATCTATGGCTACACCTTC. Translating it yields CASSSQPRTGAIYGYTF. Supplemented by reference TRBV5-1 and TRBJ1-2, the full variable domain reads KAGVTQTPRYLIKTRGQQVTLSCSPISGHRSVSWYQQTPGQGLQFLFEYFSETQRNKGNFPGRFSGRQFSNSRSEMNVSTLELGDSALYLCASSSQPRTGAIYGYTFGSGTRLTVV.

This clonotype was detected ten times or more. The chain joins TRBV6-1 to TRBJ2-5; tentatively, D is TRBD1 (5 bases). The CDR3 is made up of 15 amino acids. V was cut by 1 base and J by 2 bases, with 11 bases left in between. The germline V gene encodes CDR1 MNHNS and CDR2 SASEGT. CDR3 sequence: CASSEEVDRQETQYF. CDR3 in DNA: TGTGCCAGCAGTGAAGAGGTCGACAGACAAGAGACCCAGTACTTC.